Shown below are 10 T cell receptor beta chains from a single sample sequenced in a study of metastatic and nonmetastatic thyroid tumors. Each patient came to thyroid surgery without any prior treatment (of any kind). Through MiXCR, TCRdb re-clonotyped the PCR reads. The sample contains some 21,000 clones, 9% to 15% of which appear only once. Sequencing used blood. These receptor sequences come from a male donor with papillary thyroid cancer or a benign thyroid nodule (not recorded which). Some clones in this sample may be carry-over from other donors' samples.

This clone was counted at least ten times. This chain uses TRBV5-1 with TRBJ2-5; D assignment may be TRBD1 or TRBD2 (5 bases each). CDR1 is SGHRS, CDR2 YFSETQ, per germline. V was shortened by 5 bases and J by 2 bases, with 13 bases between the two germline ends. The CDR3 is made up of 14 amino acids. CDR3 nucleotides: TGCGCCAGCAGGGGGACCATCCTACAAGAGACCCAGTACTTC. Its protein product is CASRGTILQETQYF. Full variable domain (rest looked up from reference TRBV5-1 and TRBJ2-5): KAGVTQTPRYLIKTRGQQVTLSCSPISGHRSVSWYQQTPGQGLQFLFEYFSETQRNKGNFPGRFSGRQFSNSRSEMNVSTLELGDSALYLCASRGTILQETQYFGPGTRLLVL.

This clone was seen ten or more times. The chain uses TRBV14 and TRBJ2-7; TRBD2 aligns across 8 bases. V was pared by 0 bases and J by 5 bases, with 3 bases of the junction left unmatched. The CDR3 runs 14 residues. From germline, CDR1 is SGHDN and CDR2 FVKESK. CDR3 coding DNA: TGTGCCAGCAGCCAAGATACTAGCGGCAACGAGCAGTACTTC. Translation gives CASSQDTSGNEQYF.

This clone was observed a handful of times. The gene calls are TRBV27 and TRBJ2-7, with D possibly matching TRBD2 (5 bases). With 6 bases removed from V and 4 bases from J, the gap between germline ends came to 13 bases. This CDR3 is 13 amino acids long. Germline lookup yields CDR1 MNHEY and CDR2 SMNVEV (reference sequence). CDR3 loop: CASSLLGPYEQYF. CDR3 DNA sequence: TGTGCCAGCAGCTTACTAGGGCCTTACGAGCAGTACTTC.

This clone was detected ten times or more. V is TRBV20-1 and J is TRBJ2-1, with 10 bases matching TRBD2. J gave up 8 bases and V 3 bases, and 10 bases lay outside the gene matches. Per the germline V gene, CDR1 is DFQATT and CDR2 is SNEGSKA (reference sequence). This CDR3 region has 15 residues. The CDR3 region has the DNA TGCAGTGCTAGTATGGTTGCTAGCGGGAGCTATGAGCAGTTCTTC. It specifies CSASMVASGSYEQFF.

This clone was detected ten times or more. The chain recombines TRBV18 with TRBJ2-7; D gene ambiguous. Trimming stripped 3 bases from V and 3 bases from J, with 12 bases between. The germline V gene has CDR1 KGHSH and CDR2 LQKENI. This CDR3 comprises 14 residues. The DNA for the CDR3 is TGTGCCAGCTCACCGTTAGTAGGGTTCTACGAGCAGTACTTC. The encoded protein is CASSPLVGFYEQYF. The full variable domain, its missing parts supplied by reference TRBV18 and TRBJ2-7, is NAGVMQNPRHLVRRRGQEARLRCSPMKGHSHVYWYRQLPEEGLKFMVYLQKENIIDESGMPKERFSAEFPKEGPSILRIQQVVRGDSAAYFCASSPLVGFYEQYFGPGTRLTVT.

This clone came up many times. The chain carries TRBV4-1 and TRBJ1-6, with TRBD1 matching over 10 bases. The germline gives CDR1 MGHRA, CDR2 YSYEKL. The CDR3 extends over 15 amino acids. J lost 9 bases, V lost 2 bases, and 4 bases had no gene match. In DNA form, the CDR3 reads TGCGCCAGCAGCCAATCTGGGACAGGGGTTTCACCCCTCCACTTT. Translating it yields CASSQSGTGVSPLHF.

The chain combines TRBV28 with TRBJ2-1; 7 positions match TRBD2. The CDR3 loop spans 13 amino acids. The V segment lost 4 bases and the J segment 9 bases; nucleotides outside the gene matches: 6. The germline CDR1 and CDR2 sequences are MDHEN and SYDVKM. The CDR3 here is CASSSPGGSEQFF. Written as DNA, the CDR3 is TGTGCCAGCAGTTCTCCCGGGGGGAGTGAGCAGTTCTTC.

The sample holds many counts of this clone. This chain joins TRBV2 and TRBJ2-5; tentative D call: TRBD1 (5 bases). Looked up from germline, CDR1 is SNHLY and CDR2 is FYNNEI. There are 14 residues in the CDR3. The ends were cut back, 4 bases at V and 4 bases at J, with 13 bases in the middle. Here the CDR3 reads CASSVRGAVETQYF. The CDR3 DNA follows: TGTGCCAGCAGTGTAAGGGGCGCGGTAGAGACCCAGTACTTC.

This clone was found many times. The chain is built from TRBV5-4 and TRBJ2-1; 9 positions agree with TRBD2. Germline lookup yields CDR1 SGHNT and CDR2 YYREEE (reference sequence). The CDR3 spans 15 residues. Trimming at V came to 0 bases and at J to 9 bases, leaving 7 bases not matched to a gene. CDR3: CASSLGVAGVSEQFF. For the CDR3, the DNA is TGTGCCAGCAGCTTGGGGGTAGCGGGAGTATCTGAGCAGTTCTTC.

This clone was detected ten times or more. The V and J genes are TRBV5-1 and TRBJ1-1, with TRBD1 matching 8 bases. The length of the CDR3 is 13 residues. Unmatched junction bases numbered 4, after V lost 5 bases and J lost 4 bases. CDR1 and CDR2 from the germline V gene are SGHRS and YFSETQ. The CDR3 nucleotides read TGCGCCAGCAGAGACAGGGGTACCACTGAAGCTTTCTTT. This gives the protein CASRDRGTTEAFF. Combining the CDR3 with reference TRBV5-1 and TRBJ1-1 gives the whole variable domain KAGVTQTPRYLIKTRGQQVTLSCSPISGHRSVSWYQQTPGQGLQFLFEYFSETQRNKGNFPGRFSGRQFSNSRSEMNVSTLELGDSALYLCASRDRGTTEAFFGQGTRLTVV.